This paragraph reports one T cell receptor (beta chain). Sequencing used immunoSEQ multiplex PCR; TCRdb keeps in-frame clones, though not all of them. The data contain 35,000 to 45,000 clones, around 80% of them seen just once; the ten biggest clones take up about 3.8%. Germline V gene sequence: CDR1 GTSNPN, CDR2 SVGIG (reference sequence). The CDR3 loop spans 13 amino acids. Between the trimmed V and J ends, which lost 2 bases and 4 bases, there was a span of 6 bases. The data derive from a study of T cell responses to AZD1222 COVID-19 vaccine. The sequenced sample was peripheral blood, obtained on day 0 of AZD1222 vaccination. The sequence was collected from an adult in good health. The chain recombines TRBV30 with TRBJ2-6; D call uncertain. The CDR3, as DNA: TGTGCCTGGAGTAATTTCGGGGCCAACGTCCTGACTTTC. Its protein is CAWSNFGANVLTF.